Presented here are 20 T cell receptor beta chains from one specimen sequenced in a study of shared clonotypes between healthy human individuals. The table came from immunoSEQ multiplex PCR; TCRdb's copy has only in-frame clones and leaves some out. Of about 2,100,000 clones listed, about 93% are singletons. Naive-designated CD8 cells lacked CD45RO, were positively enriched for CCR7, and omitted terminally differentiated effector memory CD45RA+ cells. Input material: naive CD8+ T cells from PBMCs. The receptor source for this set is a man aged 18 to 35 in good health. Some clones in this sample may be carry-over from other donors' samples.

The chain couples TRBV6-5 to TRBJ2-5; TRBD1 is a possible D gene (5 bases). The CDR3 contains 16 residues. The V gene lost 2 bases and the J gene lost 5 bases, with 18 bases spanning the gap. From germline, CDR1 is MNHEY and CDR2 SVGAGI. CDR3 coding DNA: TGTGCCAGCAGTTACCTTCGTTCGACAGTGGGGGAGACCCAGTACTTC. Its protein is CASSYLRSTVGETQYF.

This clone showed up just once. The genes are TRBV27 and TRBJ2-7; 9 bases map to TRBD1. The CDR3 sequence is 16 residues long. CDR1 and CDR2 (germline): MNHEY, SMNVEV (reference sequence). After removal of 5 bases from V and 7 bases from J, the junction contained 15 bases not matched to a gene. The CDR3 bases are TGTGCCAGCAGTACCCCCTGGAACAGGGGGCTGGAAGAGCAGTACTTC. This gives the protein CASSTPWNRGLEEQYF.

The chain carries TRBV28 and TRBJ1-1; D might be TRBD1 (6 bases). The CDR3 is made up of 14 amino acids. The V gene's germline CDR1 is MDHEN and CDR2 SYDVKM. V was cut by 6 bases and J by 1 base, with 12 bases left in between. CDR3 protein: CASRADRANTEAFF. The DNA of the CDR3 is TGTGCCAGCAGAGCGGACAGAGCGAACACTGAAGCTTTCTTT. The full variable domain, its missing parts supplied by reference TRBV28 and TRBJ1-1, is DVKVTQSSRYLVKRTGEKVFLECVQDMDHENMFWYRQDPGLGLRLIYFSYDVKMKEKGDIPEGYSVSREKKERFSLILESASTNQTSMYLCASRADRANTEAFFGQGTRLTVV.

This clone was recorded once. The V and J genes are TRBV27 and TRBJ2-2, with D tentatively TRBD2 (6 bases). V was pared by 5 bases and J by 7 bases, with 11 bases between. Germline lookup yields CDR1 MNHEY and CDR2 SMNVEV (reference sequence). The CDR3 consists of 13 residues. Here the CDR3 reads CASSQRVGGELFF. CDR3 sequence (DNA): TGTGCCAGCAGTCAGCGGGTTGGCGGGGAGCTGTTTTTT.

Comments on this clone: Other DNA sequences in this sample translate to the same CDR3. CDR3: CASSLGAGDGYTF. The CDR3 nucleotides are TGTGCCAGCAGCTTAGGGGCAGGGGATGGCTACACCTTC. The V call is TRBV7-9, the J call TRBJ1-2; D may be TRBD1 (6 bases). The CDR3 consists of 13 residues. Trimming removed 1 base at V and 6 bases at J, with 9 bases between. Per germline, CDR1 SEHNR and CDR2 FQNEAQ (reference sequence).

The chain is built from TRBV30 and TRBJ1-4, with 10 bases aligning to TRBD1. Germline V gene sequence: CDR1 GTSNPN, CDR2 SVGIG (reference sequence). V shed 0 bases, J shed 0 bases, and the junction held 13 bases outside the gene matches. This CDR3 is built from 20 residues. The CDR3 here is CAWSVPWDRGIFATNEKLFF. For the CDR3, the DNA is TGTGCCTGGAGTGTACCTTGGGACAGGGGAATATTTGCAACTAATGAAAAACTGTTTTTT.

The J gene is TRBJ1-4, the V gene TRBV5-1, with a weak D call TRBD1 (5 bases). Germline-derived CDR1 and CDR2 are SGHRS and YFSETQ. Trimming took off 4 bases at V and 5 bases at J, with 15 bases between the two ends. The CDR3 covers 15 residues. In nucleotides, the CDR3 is TGCGCCAGCAGCCCAAGGGGCTCCCCCAATGAAAAACTGTTTTTT. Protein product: CASSPRGSPNEKLFF.

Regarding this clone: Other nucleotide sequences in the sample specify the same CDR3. As DNA, the CDR3 is TGTGCCAGCAGCGTAGTTCCGAACACTGAAGCTTTCTTT. Translated, it gives CASSVVPNTEAFF. V gene TRBV9 combines with J gene TRBJ1-1, with D unclear. Trimming stripped 0 bases from V and 1 base from J, with 4 bases between. The germline gives CDR1 SGDLS, CDR2 YYNGEE. The CDR3 contains 13 residues.

The CDR3 DNA follows: TGTGCCAGCAGATATACAGGGTCGAACACCGGGGAGCTGTTTTTT. This encodes CASRYTGSNTGELFF. This sequence joins TRBV28 and TRBJ2-2; a possible D gene is TRBD1 (6 bases). V was cut by 6 bases and J by 0 bases, with 11 bases left in between. The CDR3 is 15 residues long. Germline V gene sequence: CDR1 MDHEN, CDR2 SYDVKM.

CDR3 amino acids: CASSSRSGTQSYEQYF. The CDR3 bases are TGCGCCAGCAGCTCCCGTTCGGGGACCCAATCCTACGAGCAGTACTTC. The chain recombines TRBV4-1 with TRBJ2-7, with D possibly being TRBD1 or TRBD2 (5 bases each). This CDR3 spans 16 amino acids. CDR1 and CDR2 from the germline V gene are MGHRA and YSYEKL. V was trimmed by 5 bases and J by 1 base, leaving 18 bases between them.

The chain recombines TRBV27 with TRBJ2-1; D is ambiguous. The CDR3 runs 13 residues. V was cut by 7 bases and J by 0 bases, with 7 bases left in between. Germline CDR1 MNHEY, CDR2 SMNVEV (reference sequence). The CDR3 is CASTSYSYNEQFF. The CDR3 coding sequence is TGTGCCAGCACCAGCTACTCCTACAATGAGCAGTTCTTC.

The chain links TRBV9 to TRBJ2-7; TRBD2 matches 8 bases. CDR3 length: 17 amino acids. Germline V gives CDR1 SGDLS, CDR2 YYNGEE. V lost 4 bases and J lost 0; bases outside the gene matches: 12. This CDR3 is CASSTSFIAGSSYEQYF. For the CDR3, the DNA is TGTGCCAGCAGCACGTCATTCATAGCGGGATCCTCCTACGAGCAGTACTTC.

Written as DNA, the CDR3 is TGTGCCAGCAGTCCGGGACAGGGGTTCTATGGCTACACCTTC. Amino acid sequence: CASSPGQGFYGYTF. The chain couples TRBV25-1 to TRBJ1-2; 10 bases agree with TRBD1. Germline V gene data show CDR1 as MGHDK and CDR2 as SYGVNS. The J segment lost 4 bases and the V segment lost 5 bases, leaving 4 bases of the junction unmatched. The CDR3 length is 14 residues.

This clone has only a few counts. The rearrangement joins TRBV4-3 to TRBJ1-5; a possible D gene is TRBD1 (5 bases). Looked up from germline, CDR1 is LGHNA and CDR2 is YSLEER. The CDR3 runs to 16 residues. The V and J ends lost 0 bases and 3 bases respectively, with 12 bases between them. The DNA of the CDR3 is TGCGCCAGCAGCCAAGATCGCCGACAGCCCAATCAGCCCCAGCATTTT. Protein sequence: CASSQDRRQPNQPQHF.

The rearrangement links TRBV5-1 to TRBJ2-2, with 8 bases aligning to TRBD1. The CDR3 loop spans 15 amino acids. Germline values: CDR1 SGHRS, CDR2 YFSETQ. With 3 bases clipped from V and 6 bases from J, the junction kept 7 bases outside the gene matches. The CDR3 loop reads CASSSGTGVPGELFF. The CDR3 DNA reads TGCGCCAGCAGCTCGGGGACAGGCGTACCCGGGGAGCTGTTTTTT.

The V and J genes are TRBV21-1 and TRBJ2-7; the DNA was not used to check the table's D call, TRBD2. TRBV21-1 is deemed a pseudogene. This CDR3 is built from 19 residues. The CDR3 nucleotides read TGTGCCAGCAGCAAAAAGGCCCGACGGACTAGCGGGGCATACTACGAGCAGTACTTC. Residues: CASSKKARRTSGAYYEQYF.

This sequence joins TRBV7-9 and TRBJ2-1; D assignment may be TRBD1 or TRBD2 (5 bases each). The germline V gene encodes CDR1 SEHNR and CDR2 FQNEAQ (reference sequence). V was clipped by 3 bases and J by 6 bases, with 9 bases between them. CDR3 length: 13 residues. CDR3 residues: CASSFPGSNEQFF. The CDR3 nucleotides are TGTGCCAGCAGCTTTCCAGGGAGCAATGAGCAGTTCTTC.

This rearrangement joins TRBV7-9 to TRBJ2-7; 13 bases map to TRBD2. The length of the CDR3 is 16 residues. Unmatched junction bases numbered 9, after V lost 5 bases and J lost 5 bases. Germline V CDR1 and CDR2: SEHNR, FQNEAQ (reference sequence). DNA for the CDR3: TGTGCCAGCAGCACAAACCGACTAGCGGGAGGAAACGAGCAGTACTTC. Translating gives CASSTNRLAGGNEQYF.

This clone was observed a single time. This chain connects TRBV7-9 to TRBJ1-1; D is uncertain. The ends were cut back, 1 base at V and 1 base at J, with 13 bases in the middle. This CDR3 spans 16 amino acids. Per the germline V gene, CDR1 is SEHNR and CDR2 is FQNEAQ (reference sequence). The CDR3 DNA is TGTGCCAGCAGCTTAGGTTTCGCTCCAGAGAACACTGAAGCTTTCTTT. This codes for CASSLGFAPENTEAFF.

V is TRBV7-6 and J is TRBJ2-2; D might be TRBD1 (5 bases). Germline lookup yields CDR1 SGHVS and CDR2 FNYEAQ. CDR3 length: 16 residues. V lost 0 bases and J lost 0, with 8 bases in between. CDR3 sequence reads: CASSLASTANTGELFF. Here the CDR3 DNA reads TGTGCCAGCAGCTTAGCGTCGACAGCGAACACCGGGGAGCTGTTTTTT.